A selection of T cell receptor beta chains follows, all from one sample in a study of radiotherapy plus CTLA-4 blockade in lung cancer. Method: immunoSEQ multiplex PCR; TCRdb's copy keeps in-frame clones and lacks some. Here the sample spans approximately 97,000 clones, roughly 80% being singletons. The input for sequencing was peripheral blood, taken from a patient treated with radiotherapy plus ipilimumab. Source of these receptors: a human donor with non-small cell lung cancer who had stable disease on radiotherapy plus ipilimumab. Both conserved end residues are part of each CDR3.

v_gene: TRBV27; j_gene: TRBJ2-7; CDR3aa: CASSRTATGFYEQYF
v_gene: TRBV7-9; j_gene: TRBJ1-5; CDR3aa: CASSLLDSNQPQHF
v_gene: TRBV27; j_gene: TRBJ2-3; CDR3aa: CASSYYGLAGASSTDTQYF
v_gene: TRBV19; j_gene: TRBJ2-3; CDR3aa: CASSTRDKGTDTQYF
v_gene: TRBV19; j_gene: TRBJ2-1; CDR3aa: CASTQRGGSYNEQFF
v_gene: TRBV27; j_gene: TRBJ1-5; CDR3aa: CASTPTGFAQPQHF
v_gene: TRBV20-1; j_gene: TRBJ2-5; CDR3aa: CIGARQETQYF
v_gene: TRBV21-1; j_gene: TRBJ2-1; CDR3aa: CASSKAPWEQFF
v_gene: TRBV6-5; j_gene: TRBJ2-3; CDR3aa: CASTILAGGDTQYF
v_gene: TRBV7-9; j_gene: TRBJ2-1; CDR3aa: CASSPSPAVEQFF
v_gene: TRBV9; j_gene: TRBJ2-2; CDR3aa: CASSGADRELFF
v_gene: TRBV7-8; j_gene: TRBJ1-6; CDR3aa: CASSLAWGSPLHF
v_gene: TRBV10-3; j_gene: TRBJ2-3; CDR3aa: CAIRARASTDTQYF
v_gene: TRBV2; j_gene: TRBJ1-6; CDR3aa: CANSRGGAENSPLHF
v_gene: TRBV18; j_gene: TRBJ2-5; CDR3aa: CASSPVGETQYF
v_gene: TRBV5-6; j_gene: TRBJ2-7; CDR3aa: CASIQSTGVSYEQYF
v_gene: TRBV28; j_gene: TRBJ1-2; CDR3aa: CASSSADRNYGYTF
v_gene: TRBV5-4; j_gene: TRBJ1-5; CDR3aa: CASSLDPRQPQHF
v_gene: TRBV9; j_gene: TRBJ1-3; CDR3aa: CASSVEVGAGNTIYF
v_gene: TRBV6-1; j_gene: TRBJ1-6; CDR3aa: CAGGRTGNSPLHF
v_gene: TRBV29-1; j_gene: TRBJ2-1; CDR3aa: CSVDRPLSSYNEQFF
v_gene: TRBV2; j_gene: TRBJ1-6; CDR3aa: CASRIGQAYSPLHF
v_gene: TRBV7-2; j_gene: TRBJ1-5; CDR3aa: CASSSQANQPQHF